This T cell receptor (beta chain) was profiled in a study of spatial heterogeneity in lung cancer. The overall study: Detected sequences consistently included more beta-chain ones than alpha-chain ones. The average appearance count of each unique TCR and UMI combination in raw reads was more than ten.

The CDR3 contains 16 residues. Germline V gene lookup returns CDR1 SGHAT and CDR2 FQNNGV. Time point denoted: sample taken at primary tumor resection. Unsorted samples of tumor, nontumor lung or frozen PBMC had their whole RNA sequenced. Donors were 55 to 75 untreated early-stage non-small cell lung cancer patients. Details on this clonotype: Just one base apart from a much larger clone, this may be a read error.

Every TCR cDNA molecule bore a unique molecular identifier. From the 5' RACE reads, TCRdb called clonotypes with MiXCR, one entry per CDR3 protein. The data show some 10,000 distinct CDR3 sequences, roughly 5% seen once. This TCR derives from a male donor with early-stage non-small cell lung cancer. The chain is built from TRBV11-2 and TRBJ2-1; TRBD2 matches 8 bases. Sequencing was performed on PBMCs, taken at surgery. CDR3 protein: CVSSPGGRSSYNEQFF. CDR3 bases: TGTGTCAGCAGCCCAGGCGGGAGGAGCTCCTACAATGAGCAGTTCTTC. Full variable domain (outside the CDR3, taken from reference TRBV11-2 and TRBJ2-1): EAGVAQSPRYKIIEKRQSVAFWCNPISGHATLYWYQQILGQGPKLLIQFQNNGVVDDSQLPKDRFSAERLKGVDSTLKIQPAKLEDSAVYLCVSSPGGRSSYNEQFFGPGTRLTVL.